This passage covers 12 T cell receptor beta chains from one sample sequenced in a study of CD8 T cells in ankylosing spondylitis. TCRdb used MiXCR to reprocess the 5' RACE reads, holding one entry per CDR3 protein. The profile covers roughly 260,000 distinct CDR3 sequences, with about 20% appearing a single time and roughly 7.4% taken by the ten largest. Sequenced sample: blood, either unsorted or a sorted T cell fraction (not recorded which). These receptors were taken from a male donor with ankylosing spondylitis or in good health (not recorded which).

A few counts support this clonotype. This chain uses TRBV5-1 with TRBJ1-1; TRBD1 aligns across 11 bases. The germline V gene has CDR1 SGHRS and CDR2 YFSETQ. The CDR3 is made up of 18 amino acids. The ends lost 1 base at V and 5 bases at J; junction bases unmatched: 13. CDR3 nucleotides: TGCGCCAGCAGCTTGTCCACCGGGACAGGGGGATATAAGACTGAAGCTTTCTTT. This encodes CASSLSTGTGGYKTEAFF.

The chain joins TRBV5-4 to TRBJ1-4, with a possible D match to TRBD1 (6 bases). The CDR3 length is 14 residues. Trimming pared 6 bases from V and 7 bases from J, leaving 16 bases between. Germline loops: CDR1 SGHNT, CDR2 YYREEE (reference sequence). The DNA for the CDR3 is TGTGCCAGCACCCGGGGGCCGGATGGTGAAAAACTGTTTTTT. It is translated as CASTRGPDGEKLFF.

Only a few counts were recorded for this clonotype. V usage is TRBV12-3 or TRBV12-4 and J usage is TRBJ2-4; 14 bases map to TRBD2. Trimming removed 6 bases from V and 6 bases from J; junction bases left unmatched: 4. This CDR3 is 15 amino acids long. For the CDR3, the DNA is TGTGCCAGCAGGGGACTAGCGGGAGTGGGAAACATTCAGTACTTC. It encodes CASRGLAGVGNIQYF.

This clonotype was observed a handful of times. The chain couples TRBV7-3 to TRBJ2-1; maybe TRBD2 (5 bases). The CDR3 extends over 14 amino acids. Germline CDR1 and CDR2: SGHTA and FQGTGA. Trimming cost V 2 bases and J 7 bases, with 12 bases left between them. The CDR3, as DNA: TGTGCCAGCAGCTTATCCTATGGCGGGAATGAGCAGTTCTTC. Translated: CASSLSYGGNEQFF.

The chain joins TRBV5-1 to TRBJ2-1; TRBD2 matches 12 bases. This CDR3 has 15 amino acids. V lost 3 bases, J lost 5 bases, and 3 bases stayed unmatched. Germline V CDR1 and CDR2: SGHRS, YFSETQ. The CDR3 sequence: CASSSGLAGNNEQFF. In nucleotides, the CDR3 is TGCGCCAGCAGCTCCGGACTAGCGGGAAACAATGAGCAGTTCTTC.

V is TRBV5-1 and J is TRBJ2-3; tentative D call: TRBD2 (5 bases). Germline CDR1 and CDR2: SGHRS and YFSETQ. The CDR3 spans 15 residues. Trimming removed 0 bases at V and 5 bases at J, with 13 bases between. In nucleotides, the CDR3 is TGCGCCAGCAGCTTGGAAGGGCGGGCCCTAGATACGCAGTATTTT. Translation gives CASSLEGRALDTQYF.

The chain has TRBV5-1 and TRBJ2-5; the D gene is possibly TRBD1 (6 bases). Trimming took off 0 bases at V and 1 base at J, with 10 bases between the two ends. The CDR3 has 15 amino acids. Germline V gives CDR1 SGHRS, CDR2 YFSETQ. This CDR3 is CASSLGQEIQETQYF. CDR3 nucleotides: TGCGCCAGCAGCTTGGGACAGGAAATCCAAGAGACCCAGTACTTC.

This clonotype appeared many times. The chain carries TRBV12-3 or TRBV12-4 and TRBJ2-2; TRBD1 or TRBD2 may be the D gene (7 bases each). Trimming removed 6 bases from V and 6 bases from J, with 17 bases in between. The CDR3 contains 15 residues. The CDR3 is CASSLRQGGAGELFF. In DNA form, the CDR3 reads TGTGCCAGCAGCCTACGACAGGGAGGGGCCGGGGAGCTGTTTTTT.

This clonotype came up a few times. The J gene is TRBJ2-7, the V gene TRBV5-5; TRBD1 aligns across 7 bases. The CDR3 is 13 amino acids. V shed 2 bases, J shed 4 bases, and the junction held 3 bases outside the gene matches. Germline V gene lookup returns CDR1 SGHKS and CDR2 YYEKEE (reference sequence). Here the CDR3 reads CASSFRDSYEQYV. For the CDR3, the DNA is TGTGCCAGCAGCTTCCGGGACAGTTACGAGCAGTACGTC.

At least ten counts were recorded for this clonotype. This sequence joins TRBV14 and TRBJ2-7, with a weak D call TRBD1 (5 bases). From germline, CDR1 is SGHDN and CDR2 FVKESK. CDR3 length: 13 residues. Trimming took 0 bases from V and 2 from J, leaving 5 bases between them. CDR3 residues: CASSQDRAYEQYV. DNA of the CDR3: TGTGCCAGCAGCCAAGACAGGGCCTACGAGCAGTACGTC.

The chain combines TRBV29-1 with TRBJ2-5, with D perhaps TRBD2 (5 bases). The germline V gene has CDR1 SQVTM and CDR2 ANQGSEA. This CDR3 spans 13 amino acids. Trimming removed 4 bases from V and 4 bases from J, with 13 bases in between. For the CDR3, the DNA is TGCAGCGTTGGGCGGGCCGCGGGAGAGACCCAGTACTTC. This gives the protein CSVGRAAGETQYF.

This clonotype was counted a few times. The chain uses TRBV18 and TRBJ1-1, with TRBD1 as a possible D gene (5 bases). V gave up 5 bases and J gave up 2 bases, with 9 bases separating them. Germline V gene sequence: CDR1 KGHSH, CDR2 LQKENI. The CDR3 contains 13 residues. CDR3 coding DNA: TGTGCCAGCTCAGACAGTGTCAACACTGAAGCTTTCTTT. Encoded protein: CASSDSVNTEAFF.